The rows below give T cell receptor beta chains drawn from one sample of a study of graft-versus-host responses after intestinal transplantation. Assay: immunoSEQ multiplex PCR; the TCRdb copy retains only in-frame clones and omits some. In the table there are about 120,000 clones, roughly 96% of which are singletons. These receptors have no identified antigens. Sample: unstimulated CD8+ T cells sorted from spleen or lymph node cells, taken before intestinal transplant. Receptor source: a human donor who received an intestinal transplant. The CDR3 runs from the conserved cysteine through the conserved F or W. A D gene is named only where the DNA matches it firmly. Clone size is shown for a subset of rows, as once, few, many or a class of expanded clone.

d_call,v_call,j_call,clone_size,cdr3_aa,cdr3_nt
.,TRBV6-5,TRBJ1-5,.,CASSQGGTSQPQHF,TGTGCCAGCAGTCAAGGGGGGACTAGTCAGCCCCAGCATTTT
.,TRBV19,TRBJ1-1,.,CASKRTDTEAFF,TGTGCCAGCAAAAGAACGGACACTGAAGCTTTCTTT
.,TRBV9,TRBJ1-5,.,CASSGDSNQPQHF,TGTGCCAGCAGCGGGGACAGCAATCAGCCCCAGCATTTT
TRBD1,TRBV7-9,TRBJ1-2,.,CASSLPGTGGNYGYTF,TGTGCCAGCAGCTTACCCGGGACAGGGGGAAACTATGGCTACACCTTC
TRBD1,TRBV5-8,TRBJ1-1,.,CASSGDRGDTEAFF,TGTGCCAGCAGCGGGGACAGGGGTGACACTGAAGCTTTCTTT
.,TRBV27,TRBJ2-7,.,CASSTGSYEQYF,TGTGCCAGCAGTACCGGGTCCTACGAGCAGTACTTC
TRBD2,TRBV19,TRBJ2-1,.,CASSISSFGGNEQFF,TGTGCCAGTAGTATCAGCAGCTTCGGGGGGAATGAGCAGTTCTTC
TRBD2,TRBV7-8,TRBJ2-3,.,CASSSLAGVEDTQYF,TGTGCCAGCAGCTCACTAGCGGGAGTTGAAGATACGCAGTATTTT
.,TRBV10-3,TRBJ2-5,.,CAISESRRREQYF,TGTGCCATCAGTGAGTCCAGGAGGAGAGAGCAGTACTTC
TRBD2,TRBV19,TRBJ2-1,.,CASRIAGGREFWQFF,TGTGCCAGTAGAATCGCGGGAGGGCGAGAGTTTTGGCAGTTCTTC
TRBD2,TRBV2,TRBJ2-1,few,CASSPSGSGNEQFF,TGTGCCAGCAGTCCAAGCGGGAGCGGCAATGAGCAGTTCTTC
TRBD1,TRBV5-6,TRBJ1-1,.,CASSFEGPGQGMNTEAFF,TGTGCCAGCAGCTTTGAGGGGCCAGGACAGGGGATGAACACTGAAGCTTTCTTT
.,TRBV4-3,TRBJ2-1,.,CASSQVTADWDYNEQFF,TGCGCCAGCAGCCAAGTCACAGCGGACTGGGATTACAATGAGCAGTTCTTC
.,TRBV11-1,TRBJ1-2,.,CASSLDDNYGYTF,TGTGCCAGCAGCTTGGACGATAACTATGGCTACACCTTC
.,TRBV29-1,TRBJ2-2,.,CSVGGGTGELFF,TGCAGCGTTGGGGGCGGGACCGGGGAGCTGTTTTTT
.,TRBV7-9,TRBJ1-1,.,CASSLSSTEAFF,TGTGCCAGCAGCTTATCATCCACTGAAGCTTTCTTT
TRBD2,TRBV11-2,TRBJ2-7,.,CASSLGPPGGTYEQYF,TGTGCCAGCAGCTTAGGGCCCCCGGGAGGGACCTACGAGCAGTACTTC
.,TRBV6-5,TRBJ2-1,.,CASSPRTLSGNEQFF,TGTGCCAGCAGCCCAAGAACCTTGTCGGGCAATGAGCAGTTCTTC
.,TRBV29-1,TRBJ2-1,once,CSVEGALRVRNEQFF,TGCAGCGTTGAAGGAGCGTTACGGGTTAGGAATGAGCAGTTCTTC
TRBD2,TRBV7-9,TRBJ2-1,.,CASSPTGGEQFF,TGTGCCAGCAGCCCCACGGGGGGTGAGCAGTTCTTC
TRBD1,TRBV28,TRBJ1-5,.,CASSLLDRERQPQHF,TGTGCCAGCAGTTTATTGGACAGGGAAAGACAGCCCCAGCATTTT
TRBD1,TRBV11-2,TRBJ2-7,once,CASSLESLGQGFEQYF,TGTGCCAGCAGCTTAGAGTCGCTTGGACAGGGGTTCGAGCAGTACTTC
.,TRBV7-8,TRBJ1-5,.,CASSLHPGPDRLYQPQHF,TGTGCCAGCAGCTTACACCCGGGCCCAGACAGGTTATATCAGCCCCAGCATTTT
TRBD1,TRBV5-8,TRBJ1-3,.,CASRLTGVAGNTIYF,TGTGCCAGCAGATTAACAGGGGTAGCCGGAAACACCATATATTTT